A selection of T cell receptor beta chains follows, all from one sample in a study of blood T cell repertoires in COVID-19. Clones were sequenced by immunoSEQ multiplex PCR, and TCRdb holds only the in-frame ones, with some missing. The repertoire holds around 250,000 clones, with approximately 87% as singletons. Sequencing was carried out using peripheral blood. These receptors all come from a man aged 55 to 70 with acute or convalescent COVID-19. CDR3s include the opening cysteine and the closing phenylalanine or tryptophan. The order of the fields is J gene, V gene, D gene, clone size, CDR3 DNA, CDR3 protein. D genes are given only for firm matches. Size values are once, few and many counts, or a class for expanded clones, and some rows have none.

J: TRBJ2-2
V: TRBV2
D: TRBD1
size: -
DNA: TGTGCCAGCTGTTCAGACAGGGACACCGGGGAGCTGTTTTTT
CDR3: CASCSDRDTGELFF

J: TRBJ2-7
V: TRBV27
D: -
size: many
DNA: TGTGCCAGCAGTTTGTACGGTAGGCAGTACTTC
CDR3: CASSLYGRQYF

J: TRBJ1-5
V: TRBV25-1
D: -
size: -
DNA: TGTGCCAGCAGTGAATTCGGGGTCAATCAGCCCCAGCATTTT
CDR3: CASSEFGVNQPQHF

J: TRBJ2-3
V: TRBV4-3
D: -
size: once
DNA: TGCGCCAGCAGCCAAGATTACCAGGGCACAGATACGCAGTATTTT
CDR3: CASSQDYQGTDTQYF

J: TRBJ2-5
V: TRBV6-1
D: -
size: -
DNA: TGTGCCAGCAGTGAGGCGGGAGAGACCCAGTACTTC
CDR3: CASSEAGETQYF

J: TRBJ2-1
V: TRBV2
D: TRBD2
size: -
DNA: TGTGCCATTTCTAGCGGGAGGGATGAGCAGTTCTTC
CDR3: CAISSGRDEQFF

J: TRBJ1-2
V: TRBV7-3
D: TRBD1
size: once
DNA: TGTGCCAGCAGCTTGACAGGGGGCGCGGACTACACCTTC
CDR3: CASSLTGGADYTF

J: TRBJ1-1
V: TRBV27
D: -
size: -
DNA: TGTGCCAGCAACCCTTCGGGGGGCACTGAAGCTTTCTTT
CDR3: CASNPSGGTEAFF

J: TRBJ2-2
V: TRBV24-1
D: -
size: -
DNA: TGTGCCACCAGTGACCCCTCGGGAGAGGACACCGGGGAGCTGTTTTTT
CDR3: CATSDPSGEDTGELFF

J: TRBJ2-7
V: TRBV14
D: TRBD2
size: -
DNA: TGTGCCAGCAGTCCGACCTTTAGCGGGAGGGGTCGCCCCTACGAGCAGTACTTC
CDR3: CASSPTFSGRGRPYEQYF

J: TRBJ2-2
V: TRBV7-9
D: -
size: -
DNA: TGTGCCAGCAGCCCCTCTGGGGCGTGGACCGGGGAGCTGTTTTTT
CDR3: CASSPSGAWTGELFF

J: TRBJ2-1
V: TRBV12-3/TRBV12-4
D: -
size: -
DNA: TGTGCCAGCAGGCACAACAGGGAGGGAGAGCAGTTCTTC
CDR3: CASRHNREGEQFF

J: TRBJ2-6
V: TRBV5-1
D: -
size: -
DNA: TGCGCCAGCAGCTGGGGAGACACCGGGGCCAACGTCCTGACTTTC
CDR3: CASSWGDTGANVLTF

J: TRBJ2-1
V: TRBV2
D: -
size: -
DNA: TGTGCCAGCAGAGCAGGGTTAGAGTCCTACAATGAGCAGTTCTTC
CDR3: CASRAGLESYNEQFF

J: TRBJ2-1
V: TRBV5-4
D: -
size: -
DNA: TGTGCCAGCAGCCCCTCAAGGGGCTCCTACAATGAGCAGTTCTTC
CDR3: CASSPSRGSYNEQFF

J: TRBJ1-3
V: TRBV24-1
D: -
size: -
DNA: TGTGCCACCAGACCTCGGGCTGGAAACACCATATATTTT
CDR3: CATRPRAGNTIYF

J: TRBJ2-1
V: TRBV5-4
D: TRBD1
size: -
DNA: TGTGCCAGCAGCTTAGACAGGGGGAATTACAATGAGCAGTTCTTC
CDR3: CASSLDRGNYNEQFF

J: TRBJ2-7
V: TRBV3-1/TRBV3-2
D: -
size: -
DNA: TGTGCCAGCAACCTGGGGGGAGGGGACAAGGACGAGCAGTACTTC
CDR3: CASNLGGGDKDEQYF

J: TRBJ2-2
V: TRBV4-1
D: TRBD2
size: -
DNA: TGCGCCAGCAGCACCCGACTAGCGGGAGCGAACACCGGGGAGCTGTTTTTT
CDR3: CASSTRLAGANTGELFF

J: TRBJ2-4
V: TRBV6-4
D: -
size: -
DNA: TGTGCCAGCCAACGCCACCGGGACAACCAGTACTTC
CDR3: CASQRHRDNQYF

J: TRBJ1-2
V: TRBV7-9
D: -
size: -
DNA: TGTGCCAGCAGCTTATTCCTCTCAGATGGCTACACCTTC
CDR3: CASSLFLSDGYTF

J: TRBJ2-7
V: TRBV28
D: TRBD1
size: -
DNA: TGTGCCAGCAGCCTGGGGGACAGCAACGAGCAGTACTTC
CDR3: CASSLGDSNEQYF

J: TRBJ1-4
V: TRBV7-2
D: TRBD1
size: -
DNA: TGTGCCAGCAGCTTTGACAGGGGAACTAATGAAAAACTGTTTTTT
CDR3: CASSFDRGTNEKLFF

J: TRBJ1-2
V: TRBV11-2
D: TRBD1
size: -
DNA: TGTGCCAGCAGCAGGGACAGGGATCGGGGCGGCTACACCTTC
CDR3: CASSRDRDRGGYTF

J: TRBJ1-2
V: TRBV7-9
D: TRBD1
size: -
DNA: TGTGCCAGCAGCTCGTCAGGGGGCCTACTTTATGGCTACACCTTC
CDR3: CASSSSGGLLYGYTF

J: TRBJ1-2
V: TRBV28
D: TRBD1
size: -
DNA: TGTGCCAGCATCGGACAGGGGGGTAACTATGGCTACACCTTC
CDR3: CASIGQGGNYGYTF

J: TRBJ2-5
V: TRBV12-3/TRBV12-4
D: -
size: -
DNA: TGTGCCAGCAGTTCCGGGTTCCAAGAGACCCAGTACTTC
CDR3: CASSSGFQETQYF

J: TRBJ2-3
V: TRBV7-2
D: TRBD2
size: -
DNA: TGTGCCAGCAGCTTACTAGCGGCAGGTCCAGATACGCAGTATTTT
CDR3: CASSLLAAGPDTQYF

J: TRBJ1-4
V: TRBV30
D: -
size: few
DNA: TGTGCCTGGAGTGTAGGAGACAGCCCAAATGAAAAACTGTTTTTT
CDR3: CAWSVGDSPNEKLFF

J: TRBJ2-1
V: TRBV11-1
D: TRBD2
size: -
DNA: TGTGCCAGCAGCCCCGTACTAGCGGCTTACAATGAGCAGTTCTTC
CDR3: CASSPVLAAYNEQFF

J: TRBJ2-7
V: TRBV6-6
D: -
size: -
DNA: TGTGCCAGCAGTTACGCAGGGGAGCAGTACTTC
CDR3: CASSYAGEQYF

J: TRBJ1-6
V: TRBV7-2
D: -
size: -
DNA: TGTGCCAGCAGCCCTACAGTTAATTCACCCCTCCACTTT
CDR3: CASSPTVNSPLHF

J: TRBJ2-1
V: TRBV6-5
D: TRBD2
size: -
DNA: TGTGCCAGCAGTTACGTGGGAGGGCCTGGAGGTGAGCAGTTCTTC
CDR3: CASSYVGGPGGEQFF

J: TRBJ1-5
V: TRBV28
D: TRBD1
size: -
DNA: TGTGCCAGCAGTCCCGGGAGGGGGCCTATTCAGCCCCAGCATTTT
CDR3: CASSPGRGPIQPQHF

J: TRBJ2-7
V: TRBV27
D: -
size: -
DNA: TGTGCCAGCAGTTTTCGGGGGAACTCCTACGAGCAGTACTTC
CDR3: CASSFRGNSYEQYF

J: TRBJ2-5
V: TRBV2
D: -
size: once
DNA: TGTGCCACCAGCAGGGACACGCCGGGGGAGACCCAGTACTTC
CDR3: CATSRDTPGETQYF

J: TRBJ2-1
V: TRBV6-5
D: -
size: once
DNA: TGTGCCAGCACCCTATGGTCCTACAATGAGCAGTTCTTC
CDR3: CASTLWSYNEQFF

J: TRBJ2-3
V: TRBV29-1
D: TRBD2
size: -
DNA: TGCAGCGCGGGACTAGCGGATACGCAGTATTTT
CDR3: CSAGLADTQYF

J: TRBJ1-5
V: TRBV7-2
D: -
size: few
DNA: TGTGCCAGCAGCTTAGTTGTGTATAGCAATCAGCCCCAGCATTTT
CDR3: CASSLVVYSNQPQHF

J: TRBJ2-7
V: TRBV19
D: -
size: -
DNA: TGTGCCAGTAGTCCCCTGGGGGGAGTCTCCTACGAGCAGTACTTC
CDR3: CASSPLGGVSYEQYF

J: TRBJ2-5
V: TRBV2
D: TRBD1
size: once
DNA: TGTGCCAGCAGTGTCATCGGACAGGGCCAAGAGACCCAGTACTTC
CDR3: CASSVIGQGQETQYF

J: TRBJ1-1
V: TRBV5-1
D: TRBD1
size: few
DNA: TGCGCCAGCAGGCCCGGGACAGTGAACACTGAAGCTTTCTTT
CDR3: CASRPGTVNTEAFF

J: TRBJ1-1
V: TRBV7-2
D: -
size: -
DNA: TGTGCCAGCAGCTTATACAGGGATACTGAAGCTTTCTTT
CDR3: CASSLYRDTEAFF

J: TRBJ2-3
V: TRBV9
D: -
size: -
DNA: TGTGCCAGCCGCGGAGGGGGGAGGGTAGGCACAGATACGCAGTATTTT
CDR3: CASRGGGRVGTDTQYF

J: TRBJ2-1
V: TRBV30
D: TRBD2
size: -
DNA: TGTGCCTGGAGTGTAAGGGGACTAGCGGGGAACTACAATGAGCAGTTCTTC
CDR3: CAWSVRGLAGNYNEQFF

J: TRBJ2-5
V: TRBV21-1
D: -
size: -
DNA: TGTGCCAGCAGCAAAGTTAGGGGCGCCCAAGAGACCCAGTACTTC
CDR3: CASSKVRGAQETQYF

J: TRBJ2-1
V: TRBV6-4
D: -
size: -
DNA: TGTGCCAGCAGCGATCGGTTCGGGGAGCAGTTCTTC
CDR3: CASSDRFGEQFF

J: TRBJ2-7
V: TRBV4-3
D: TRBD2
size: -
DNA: TGCGCCAGCAGCCAAGATGGGGGACTAGGCGAGCAGTACTTC
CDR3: CASSQDGGLGEQYF

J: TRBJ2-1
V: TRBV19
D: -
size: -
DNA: TGTGCCAGTAGTGCTAGTTTGACCCTCAATGAGCAGTTCTTC
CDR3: CASSASLTLNEQFF